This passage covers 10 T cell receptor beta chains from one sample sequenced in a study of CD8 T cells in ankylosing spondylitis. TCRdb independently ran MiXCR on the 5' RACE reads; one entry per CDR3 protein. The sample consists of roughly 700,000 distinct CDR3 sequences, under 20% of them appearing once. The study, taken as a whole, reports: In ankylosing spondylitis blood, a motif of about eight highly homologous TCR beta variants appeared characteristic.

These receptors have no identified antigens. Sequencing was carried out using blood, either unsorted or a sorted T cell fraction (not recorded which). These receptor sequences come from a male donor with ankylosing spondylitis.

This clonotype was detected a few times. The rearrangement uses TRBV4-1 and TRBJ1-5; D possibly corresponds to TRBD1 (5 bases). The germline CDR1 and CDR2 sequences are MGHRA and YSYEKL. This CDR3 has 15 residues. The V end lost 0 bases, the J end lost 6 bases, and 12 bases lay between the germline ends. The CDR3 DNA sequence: TGCGCCAGCAGCCAAGATTCCATGAGGGGTCAGCCCCAGCATTTT. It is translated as CASSQDSMRGQPQHF.

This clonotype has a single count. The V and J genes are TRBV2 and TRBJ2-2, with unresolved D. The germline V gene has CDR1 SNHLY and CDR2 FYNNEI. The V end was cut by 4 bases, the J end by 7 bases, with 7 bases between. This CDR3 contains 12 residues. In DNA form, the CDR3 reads TGTGCCAGCAGTGTCCACAACGGGGAGCTGTTTTTT. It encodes CASSVHNGELFF.

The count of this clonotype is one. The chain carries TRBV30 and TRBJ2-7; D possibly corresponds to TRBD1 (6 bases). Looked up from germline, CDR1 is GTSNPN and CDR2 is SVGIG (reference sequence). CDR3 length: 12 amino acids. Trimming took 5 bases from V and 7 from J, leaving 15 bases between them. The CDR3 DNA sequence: TGTGCCTGGTCCGCACAGGGTTGGGAGCAGTACTTC. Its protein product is CAWSAQGWEQYF.

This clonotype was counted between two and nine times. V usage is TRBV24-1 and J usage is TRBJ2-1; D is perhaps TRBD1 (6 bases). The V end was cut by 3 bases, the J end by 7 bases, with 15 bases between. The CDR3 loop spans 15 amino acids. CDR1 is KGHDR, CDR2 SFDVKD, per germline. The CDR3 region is CATSDPRRQVNEQFF. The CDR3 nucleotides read TGTGCCACCAGTGATCCAAGACGACAGGTTAATGAGCAGTTCTTC.

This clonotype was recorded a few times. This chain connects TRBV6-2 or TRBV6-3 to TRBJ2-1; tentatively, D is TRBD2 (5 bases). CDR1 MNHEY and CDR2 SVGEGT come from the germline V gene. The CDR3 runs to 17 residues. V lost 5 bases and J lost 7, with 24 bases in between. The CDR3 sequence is CASSPRGSPALGNEQFF. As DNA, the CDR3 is TGTGCCAGCAGTCCTCGGGGATCACCCGCGTTGGGGAATGAGCAGTTCTTC.

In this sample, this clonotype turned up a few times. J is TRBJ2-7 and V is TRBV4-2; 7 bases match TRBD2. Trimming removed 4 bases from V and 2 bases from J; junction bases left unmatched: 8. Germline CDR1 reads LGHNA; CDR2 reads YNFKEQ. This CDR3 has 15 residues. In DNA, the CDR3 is TGTGCCAGCAGCCCCGTTGGGGGGACTACCTACGAGCAGTACTTC. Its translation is CASSPVGGTTYEQYF.

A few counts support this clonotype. The CDR3 sequence is CASSLGDSYTPTRVSTDTQYF. The CDR3 region has the DNA TGTGCCAGCAGTTTGGGTGACTCATACACCCCCACGCGGGTTAGCACAGATACGCAGTATTTT. The gene calls are TRBV28 and TRBJ2-3; possible D gene TRBD2, 5 bases. There are 21 residues in the CDR3. Germline values: CDR1 MDHEN, CDR2 SYDVKM. V was cut by 3 bases and J by 0 bases, with 28 bases left in between.

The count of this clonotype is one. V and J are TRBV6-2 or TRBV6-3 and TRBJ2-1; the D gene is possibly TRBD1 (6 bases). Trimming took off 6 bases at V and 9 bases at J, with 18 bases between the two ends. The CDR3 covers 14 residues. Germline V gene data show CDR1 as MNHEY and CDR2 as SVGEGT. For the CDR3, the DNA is TGTGCCAGCAGCGACAGGTCGAGTGGGGTTGAGCAGTTCTTC. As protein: CASSDRSSGVEQFF.

The CDR3 protein is CASSSDPPGGGEQFF. Here the CDR3 DNA reads TGCGCCAGCAGCTCGGACCCGCCCGGGGGAGGTGAGCAGTTCTTC. This chain uses TRBV5-1 with TRBJ2-1; weak D call: TRBD2 (6 bases). CDR1 and CDR2 from the germline V gene are SGHRS and YFSETQ. The CDR3 totals 15 residues. Trimming left V 3 bases short and J 9 bases short, with 19 bases between. The complete variable domain, with remaining parts taken from reference TRBV5-1 and TRBJ2-1, reads KAGVTQTPRYLIKTRGQQVTLSCSPISGHRSVSWYQQTPGQGLQFLFEYFSETQRNKGNFPGRFSGRQFSNSRSEMNVSTLELGDSALYLCASSSDPPGGGEQFFGPGTRLTVL.

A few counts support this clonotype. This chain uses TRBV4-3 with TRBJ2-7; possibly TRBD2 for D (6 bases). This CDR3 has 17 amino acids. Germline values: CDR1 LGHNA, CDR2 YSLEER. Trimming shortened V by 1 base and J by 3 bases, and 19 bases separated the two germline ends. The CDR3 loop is CASSQGTPSDPNYEQYF. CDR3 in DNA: TGCGCCAGCAGCCAAGGGACCCCTAGCGACCCAAACTACGAGCAGTACTTC.